A selection of T cell receptor beta chains follows, all from one sample in a study of T cell changes during pregnancy in multiple sclerosis. The assay was immunoSEQ multiplex PCR, and TCRdb's table has in-frame clones only and misses some. Among about 52,000 clones listed, almost 95% were seen once. The sample was CD4+ T cells from peripheral blood mononuclear cells, taken in the third trimester of pregnancy. The receptor source for this set is a female donor with multiple sclerosis, enrolled in a pregnancy study. CDR3s include the opening cysteine and the closing phenylalanine or tryptophan. Each record gives: CDR3 length, clone size, V gene, J gene, D gene, CDR3 DNA, CDR3 protein. A D gene is named only where the DNA matches it firmly. The listing skips clone size in some rows; elsewhere it reads once, few, many or a size class.

CDR3 length: 19; clone size: .; V gene: TRBV15; J gene: TRBJ1-1; D gene: .; CDR3 DNA: TGTGCCACCAGCAGAGATTATCCAGGATTCTTTCGCGGGGACACTGAAGCTTTCTTT; CDR3 protein: CATSRDYPGFFRGDTEAFF
CDR3 length: 14; clone size: .; V gene: TRBV5-6; J gene: TRBJ2-6; D gene: .; CDR3 DNA: TGTGCCAGCAGCGTGAACTTCGGGGCCAACGTCCTGACTTTC; CDR3 protein: CASSVNFGANVLTF
CDR3 length: 15; clone size: .; V gene: TRBV11-3; J gene: TRBJ2-1; D gene: .; CDR3 DNA: TGTGCCAGCAGCTTAGCGGGGAACTCCTACAATGAGCAGTTCTTC; CDR3 protein: CASSLAGNSYNEQFF
CDR3 length: 10; clone size: .; V gene: TRBV21-1; J gene: TRBJ1-2; D gene: .; CDR3 DNA: TGTGCCACGGGTTTCTATGGCTACACCTTC; CDR3 protein: CATGFYGYTF
CDR3 length: 16; clone size: .; V gene: TRBV19; J gene: TRBJ2-2; D gene: .; CDR3 DNA: TGTGCCAGTAGTACGCCGGGGGGCGCGAGCACCGGGGAGCTGTTTTTT; CDR3 protein: CASSTPGGASTGELFF
CDR3 length: 13; clone size: .; V gene: TRBV5-6; J gene: TRBJ1-1; D gene: .; CDR3 DNA: TGTGCCAGCAGCTTGGTAGTGTCAGGTGAAGCTTTCTTT; CDR3 protein: CASSLVVSGEAFF
CDR3 length: 13; clone size: .; V gene: TRBV7-9; J gene: TRBJ1-2; D gene: TRBD1; CDR3 DNA: TGTGCCAGCAGCTTCAGGGGGTACTATGGCTACACCTTC; CDR3 protein: CASSFRGYYGYTF
CDR3 length: 12; clone size: .; V gene: TRBV4-3; J gene: TRBJ2-7; D gene: .; CDR3 DNA: TGCGCCAGCAGCCAAGCGTTTGGGCAGCAGTACTTC; CDR3 protein: CASSQAFGQQYF
CDR3 length: 18; clone size: .; V gene: TRBV11-2; J gene: TRBJ2-2; D gene: TRBD2; CDR3 DNA: TGTGCCAGCTTGGGGGGACTAGCGGGAGCCCGGGGCACCGGGGAGCTGTTTTTT; CDR3 protein: CASLGGLAGARGTGELFF
CDR3 length: 16; clone size: once; V gene: TRBV5-6; J gene: TRBJ2-6; D gene: .; CDR3 DNA: TGTGCCAGCAGCTTGACAGTTCGCTCTGGGGCCAACGTCCTGACTTTC; CDR3 protein: CASSLTVRSGANVLTF
CDR3 length: 14; clone size: .; V gene: TRBV7-8; J gene: TRBJ1-1; D gene: TRBD1; CDR3 DNA: TGTGCCAGCAGCTTAGCAGGGGGCATAACTGAAGCTTTCTTT; CDR3 protein: CASSLAGGITEAFF
CDR3 length: 12; clone size: .; V gene: TRBV2; J gene: TRBJ2-1; D gene: .; CDR3 DNA: TGTGCCAGCAGTGAGACTACTAGGCAGCAGTTCTTC; CDR3 protein: CASSETTRQQFF
CDR3 length: 15; clone size: .; V gene: TRBV6-4; J gene: TRBJ1-5; D gene: TRBD1; CDR3 DNA: TGTGCCAGCAGTGACTCCGACAGGGTAAATCAGCCCCAGCATTTT; CDR3 protein: CASSDSDRVNQPQHF
CDR3 length: 15; clone size: .; V gene: TRBV7-7; J gene: TRBJ1-2; D gene: .; CDR3 DNA: TGTGCCAGCAGCCCCCCTCCAGGAGGACCCTATGGCTACACCTTC; CDR3 protein: CASSPPPGGPYGYTF
CDR3 length: 17; clone size: .; V gene: TRBV4-3; J gene: TRBJ2-5; D gene: TRBD2; CDR3 DNA: TGCGCCAGCAGCCAGGTGCGGGGACTAGCGTCGAGCGGGACCCAGTACTTC; CDR3 protein: CASSQVRGLASSGTQYF
CDR3 length: 15; clone size: .; V gene: TRBV4-3; J gene: TRBJ2-7; D gene: TRBD1; CDR3 DNA: TGCGCCAGCAGCCAAAGAACAGGGGGAATAGGGGAGCAGTACTTC; CDR3 protein: CASSQRTGGIGEQYF
CDR3 length: 13; clone size: .; V gene: TRBV7-3; J gene: TRBJ2-7; D gene: .; CDR3 DNA: TGTGCCAGCAGCCCCGGACAGAACTACGAGCAGTACTTC; CDR3 protein: CASSPGQNYEQYF
CDR3 length: 14; clone size: .; V gene: TRBV5-5; J gene: TRBJ2-3; D gene: TRBD2; CDR3 DNA: TGTGCCAGCAGCTCGGGACTATACACAGATACGCAGTATTTT; CDR3 protein: CASSSGLYTDTQYF
CDR3 length: 13; clone size: .; V gene: TRBV4-3; J gene: TRBJ1-1; D gene: .; CDR3 DNA: TGCGCCAGCAGCCAACGATCGAGCACTGAAGCTTTCTTT; CDR3 protein: CASSQRSSTEAFF
CDR3 length: 14; clone size: .; V gene: TRBV19; J gene: TRBJ1-5; D gene: .; CDR3 DNA: TGTGCCAGTAGTCTCTCCGAGGGATATCAGCCCCAGCATTTT; CDR3 protein: CASSLSEGYQPQHF
CDR3 length: 16; clone size: .; V gene: TRBV6-6; J gene: TRBJ1-5; D gene: TRBD1; CDR3 DNA: TGTGCCAGCAGTTACCCCGGGCAGGGGGCGGATCAGCCCCAGCATTTT; CDR3 protein: CASSYPGQGADQPQHF
CDR3 length: 14; clone size: few; V gene: TRBV7-2; J gene: TRBJ1-1; D gene: .; CDR3 DNA: TGTGCCAGCAGCTTATCCCGTCCGGGGACTGAAGCTTTCTTT; CDR3 protein: CASSLSRPGTEAFF
CDR3 length: 17; clone size: .; V gene: TRBV2; J gene: TRBJ1-3; D gene: TRBD1; CDR3 DNA: TGTGCCAGCAGTGAATTATCAGGGGGTTGGGGAGGAAACACCATATATTTT; CDR3 protein: CASSELSGGWGGNTIYF
CDR3 length: 17; clone size: .; V gene: TRBV7-2; J gene: TRBJ2-5; D gene: .; CDR3 DNA: TGTGCCAGCAGCCCGTCCGTCTTGGGGGCCGGCCAAGAGACCCAGTACTTC; CDR3 protein: CASSPSVLGAGQETQYF
CDR3 length: 15; clone size: .; V gene: TRBV7-2; J gene: TRBJ1-4; D gene: .; CDR3 DNA: TGTGCCAGCAGCTTAGGAGTGCAGGATAATGAAAAACTGTTTTTT; CDR3 protein: CASSLGVQDNEKLFF
CDR3 length: 14; clone size: .; V gene: TRBV7-2; J gene: TRBJ2-1; D gene: TRBD1; CDR3 DNA: TGTGCCAGCAGCTCCCGGACAGGGAGTTATGAGCAGTTCTTC; CDR3 protein: CASSSRTGSYEQFF
CDR3 length: 14; clone size: .; V gene: TRBV6-5; J gene: TRBJ1-2; D gene: TRBD1; CDR3 DNA: TGTGCCAGCAGTCAGGGGACAGCTGACTATGGCTACACCTTC; CDR3 protein: CASSQGTADYGYTF